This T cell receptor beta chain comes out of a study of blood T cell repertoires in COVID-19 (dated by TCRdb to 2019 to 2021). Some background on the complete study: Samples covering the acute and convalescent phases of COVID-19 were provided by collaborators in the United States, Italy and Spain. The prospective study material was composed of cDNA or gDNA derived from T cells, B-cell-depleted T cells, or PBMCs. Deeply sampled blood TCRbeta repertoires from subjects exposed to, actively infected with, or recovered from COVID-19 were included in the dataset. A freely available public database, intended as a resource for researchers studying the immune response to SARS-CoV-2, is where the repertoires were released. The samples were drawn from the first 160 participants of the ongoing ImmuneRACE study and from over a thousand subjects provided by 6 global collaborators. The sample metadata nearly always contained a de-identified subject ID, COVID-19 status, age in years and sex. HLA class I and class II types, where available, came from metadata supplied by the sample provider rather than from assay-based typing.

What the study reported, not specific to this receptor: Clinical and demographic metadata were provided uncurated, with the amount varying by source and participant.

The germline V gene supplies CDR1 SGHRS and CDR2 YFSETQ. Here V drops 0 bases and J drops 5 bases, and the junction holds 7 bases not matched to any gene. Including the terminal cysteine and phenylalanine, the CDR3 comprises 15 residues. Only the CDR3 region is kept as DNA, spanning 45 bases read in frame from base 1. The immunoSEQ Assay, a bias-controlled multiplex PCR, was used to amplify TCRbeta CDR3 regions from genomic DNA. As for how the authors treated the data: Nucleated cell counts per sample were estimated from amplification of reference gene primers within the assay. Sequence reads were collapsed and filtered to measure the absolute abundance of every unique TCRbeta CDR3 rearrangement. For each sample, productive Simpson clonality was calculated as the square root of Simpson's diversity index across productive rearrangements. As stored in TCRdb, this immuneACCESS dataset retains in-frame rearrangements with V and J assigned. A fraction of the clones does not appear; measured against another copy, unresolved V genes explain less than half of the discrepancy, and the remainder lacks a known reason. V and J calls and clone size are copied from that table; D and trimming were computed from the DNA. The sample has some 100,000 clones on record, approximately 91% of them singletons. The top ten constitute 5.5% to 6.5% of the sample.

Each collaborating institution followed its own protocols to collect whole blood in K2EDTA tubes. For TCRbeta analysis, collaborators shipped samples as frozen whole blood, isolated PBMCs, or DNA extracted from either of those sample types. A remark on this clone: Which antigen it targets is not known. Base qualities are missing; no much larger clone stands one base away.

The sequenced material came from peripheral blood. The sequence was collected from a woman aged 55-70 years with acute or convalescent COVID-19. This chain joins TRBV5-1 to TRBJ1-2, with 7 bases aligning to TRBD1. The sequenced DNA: TGCGCCAGCAGCTTGGGCCGACAGGGAGAGTATGGCTACACCTTC. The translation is CASSLGRQGEYGYTF.